Shown below are 9 T cell receptor beta chains from a single sample sequenced in a study of shared clonotypes between healthy human individuals. CD45RO-negative CD8 cells positively selected for CCR7 made up the naive population, which excluded terminally differentiated effector memory CD45RA+ cells. The repertoire was sequenced with immunoSEQ multiplex PCR; TCRdb's copy has only in-frame clones and lacks some. Of about 600,000 clones in the sample, less than 97% were seen once. The specimen was naive CD8+ T cells sorted from blood. The receptors were gathered from a woman aged 30 to 39 in good health.

This chain uses TRBV30 with TRBJ1-1, with a tentative D call TRBD1 (5 bases). The CDR3 totals 14 residues. In germline, CDR1 is GTSNPN, CDR2 SVGIG (reference sequence). V shed 1 base and J shed 5 bases, with 14 bases lying between them. In DNA, the CDR3 is TGTGCCTGGAGTGAAACAGGAGTGGGGACTGAAGCTTTCTTT. Amino acid sequence: CAWSETGVGTEAFF.

J is TRBJ2-5 and V is TRBV19; the match to TRBD2 covers 15 bases. The CDR3 length is 19 residues. With V trimmed by 1 base and J by 2 bases, 8 bases remained unmatched. The germline V gene encodes CDR1 LNHDA and CDR2 SQIVND (reference sequence). The CDR3 spells CASSIGRGLAGGAQETQYF. In DNA form, the CDR3 reads TGTGCCAGTAGTATAGGGAGGGGACTAGCGGGAGGTGCGCAAGAGACCCAGTACTTC.

The rearrangement uses TRBV27 and TRBJ2-7; 10 nucleotides align to TRBD2. CDR3 length equals 19 residues. Germline CDR1 is MNHEY and CDR2 is SMNVEV (reference sequence). V trimming: 10 bases; J trimming: 3 bases; junction bases outside the gene matches: 24. In DNA, the CDR3 is TGTGCCACCAGGGGGCTAGGGACTAGCGAATCGGGTCTTTTCTACGAGCAGTACTTC. This sequence encodes CATRGLGTSESGLFYEQYF.

The J gene is TRBJ2-5, the V gene TRBV7-8, with D uncertain. The CDR3 is 13 amino acids. CDR1 is SGHVS and CDR2 is FQNEAQ in the germline V gene. V was clipped by 4 bases and J by 1 base, with 7 bases between them. CDR3 sequence (DNA): TGTGCCAGCAGCTCCTCTATCCAAGAGACCCAGTACTTC. It is translated as CASSSSIQETQYF.

The genes are TRBV9 and TRBJ1-3; D is unresolved. Trimming left V 3 bases short and J 0 bases short, with 4 bases between. CDR3 length equals 13 residues. The germline gives CDR1 SGDLS, CDR2 YYNGEE. CDR3 residues: CASSGRSGNTIYF. CDR3 bases: TGTGCCAGCAGCGGTCGCTCTGGAAACACCATATATTTT.

The V gene is TRBV7-9, the J gene TRBJ2-3, with 8 bases identical to TRBD2. The CDR3 is 15 residues long. The V gene's germline CDR1 is SEHNR and CDR2 FQNEAQ (reference sequence). V gave up 5 bases and J gave up 5 bases; unmatched junction bases: 9. CDR3 bases: TGTGCCAGCAGCACACCGGGACTAGTTCAAGATACGCAGTATTTT. Translation: CASSTPGLVQDTQYF.

V and J are TRBV4-1 and TRBJ2-3; TRBD2 agrees at 13 bases. V lost 7 bases, J lost 3 bases, and 10 bases stayed unmatched. This CDR3 comprises 17 residues. From germline, CDR1 is MGHRA and CDR2 YSYEKL. The CDR3: CASTRALAGGPTDTQYF. CDR3 DNA: TGCGCCAGCACCCGGGCACTAGCGGGAGGGCCTACAGATACGCAGTATTTT.

J is TRBJ2-1 and V is TRBV15, with D hard to call. Trimming pared 0 bases from V and 0 bases from J, leaving 3 bases between. Germline assignment: CDR1 LNHNV and CDR2 YYDKDF (reference sequence). The length of the CDR3 is 14 residues. DNA for the CDR3: TGTGCCACCAGCAGAGAGGGCTCCTACAATGAGCAGTTCTTC. Translating it yields CATSREGSYNEQFF.

The chain is built from TRBV2 and TRBJ2-5; 8 nucleotides line up with TRBD1. CDR1 and CDR2 (germline): SNHLY, FYNNEI. After removal of 6 bases from V and 5 bases from J, the junction contained 8 bases not matched to a gene. This CDR3 is 14 amino acids long. For the CDR3, the DNA is TGTGCCAGCAGGGCGGACAGGGCCTTTGAGACCCAGTACTTC. Its translation: CASRADRAFETQYF.